The rows below give T cell receptor delta chains drawn from one sample of a study of Vδ1+ human thymocytes. TCRdb re-called clones from the multiplex PCR reads using CATT. The sample consists of 45,000 to 75,000 delta-chain clones, more than 12% of them appearing once. The sample was Vdelta1+ gamma-delta thymocytes from the thymus. The source is a girl under three years old who had congenital heart surgery. The CDR3 runs from the conserved cysteine through the conserved F or W. The D gene is left open where the match is weak. Clone sizes are given selectively: once, few, many, or a class where the clone is expanded.

- | TRDJ1 | medium-sized | TRAV29/DV5 | TGTGCAGCAAGGAACCAAAATTGCCTCCTTTATGGCCCGTTCCTTCATAAACTCATCTTT | CAARNQNCLLYGPFLHKLIF
- | TRDJ1 | few | TRDV1 | TGTGCTCTTGGGGCGTCTTTTGCCCGACACACCGATAAACTCATCTTT | CALGASFARHTDKLIF
TRDD3 | TRDJ1 | few | TRDV1 | TGTGCTCTTGGGGAACCTACGCCCGTACTGGGGGCTCCCTTCGATAAACTCATCTTT | CALGEPTPVLGAPFDKLIF
TRDD3 | TRDJ1 | - | TRDV1 | TGTGCTCTTGGGGAACTAGGCTATTTGCTTCTTCTCAAGGCTAGTACTGGGGGACACTTACCCTACACCGATAAACTCATCTTT | CALGELGYLLLLKASTGGHLPYTDKLIF
TRDD3 | TRDJ1 | - | TRDV1 | TGTGCTCTTGGGGTCCCGGGCGGTCCTGATACTGGGGGATACCGAGGTTACACCGATAAACTCATCTTT | CALGVPGGPDTGGYRGYTDKLIF
- | TRDJ1 | few | TRDV1 | TGTGCTCTTGGGGAACTGCGGGCCCGCTCGGATACCCCCACCGATAAACTCATCTTT | CALGELRARSDTPTDKLIF
TRDD3 | TRDJ1 | - | TRDV1 | TGTGCTCTTGGGGAACTAGTCGGCCCTTCCTCAACTATGTACTGGGGGATACGGGGCACCGATAAACTCATCTTT | CALGELVGPSSTMYWGIRGTDKLIF
TRDD3 | TRDJ1 | - | TRDV1 | TGTGCTCTTGGGGAACGGGCCCGTACTGGGGGATACGTCGATAAACTCATCTTT | CALGERARTGGYVDKLIF
TRDD3 | TRDJ1 | few | TRDV1 | TGTGCTCTTGGGGAGAGCCACCCAGCGGTACTGGGGATAAGGGTAGGGTACACCGATAAACTCATCTTT | CALGESHPAVLGIRVGYTDKLIF
- | TRDJ1 | few | TRDV1 | TGTGCTCCCAGAAGGGCCCTAGGCTGCCCCCGGGCCGTAGGAACGGCCGATAAACTCATCTTT | CAPRRALGCPRAVGTADKLIF
- | TRDJ1 | few | TRDV1 | TGTGCTCTTGGGCCCCCACACCCATTCCCCCGGGAGGGATCCTACACCGATAAACTCATCTTT | CALGPPHPFPREGSYTDKLIF
- | TRDJ1 | - | TRDV1 | TGTGCTCTTGGGGGGGGCGTCCCTCATCTAGCGAGTCCCACTGGGAGCGATAAACTCATCTTT | CALGGGVPHLASPTGSDKLIF
- | TRDJ1 | few | TRDV1 | TGTGCTCTTGGGACCCCCTACTCATTTGGGTACACCGATAAACTCATCTTT | CALGTPYSFGYTDKLIF
TRDD3 | TRDJ1 | few | TRDV1 | TGTGCTCTTTATCCAGCTGGGGGATACGAGTCTAAACTCATCTTT | CALYPAGGYESKLIF
TRDD3 | TRDJ1 | - | TRDV1 | TGTGCTCTTGGGGATCCAATTCGGGGGATTGGACTCATCTTT | CALGDPIRGIGLIF
TRDD3 | TRDJ1 | few | TRDV1 | TGTGCTCTTGGGGAACTGTATTCCTACCTGGGGGATACGGACACCGATAAACTCATCTTT | CALGELYSYLGDTDTDKLIF
- | TRDJ1 | - | TRDV1 | TGTGCTCTTGGATCACCAAAACACACTCACCAATTTCGCTGGCTGTACACCGATAAACTCATCTTT | CALGSPKHTHQFRWLYTDKLIF
TRDD3 | TRDJ1 | - | TRDV1 | TGTGCTCTTGGGGATCGTAGGTCCCCCCAACGAGTGATTGGGGGATACGCGTTGGGGTTGTCCGATAAACTCATCTTT | CALGDRRSPQRVIGGYALGLSDKLIF
- | TRDJ1 | few | TRDV1 | TGTGCTCTTGGGACCCCCTTTGTTGGGGGGCAGTACACCGATAAACTCATCTTT | CALGTPFVGGQYTDKLIF
TRDD2 | TRDJ1 | - | TRDV1 | TGTGCTCTTGGGGAGGGCCTTCCTACTACCTCCACCTACACCGATAAACTCATCTTT | CALGEGLPTTSTYTDKLIF
- | TRDJ1 | few | TRDV1 | TGCGCTCTTGGGGGGAGCCTGGGACACCTGTACACCGATAAACTCATCTTT | CALGGSLGHLYTDKLIF
- | TRDJ1 | - | TRDV1 | TGTGCTCTTGGGGAACTTCCTCGCGGCCTAACCGAGACAGTGAGGCACACCGATAAACTCATCTTT | CALGELPRGLTETVRHTDKLIF
TRDD3 | TRDJ1 | few | TRDV1 | TGTGCTCTTGGGGTCCCACCGTACTGGGGACCCTACACCGATAAACTCATCTTT | CALGVPPYWGPYTDKLIF